This TCR beta chain appears in the sequencing data of a study of neoadjuvant anti-PD-1 for oral cavity cancer. Study overall: Around day 43, patients without progression received a fourth nivolumab dose before surgery. Study results and caveats: Pretreatment Treg/Th17 ratio correlated inversely with post-treatment tumor clonality. Only a few patients per response group were TCR-analyzed; validation needed.

Measured with immunoSEQ multiplex PCR; TCRdb has only the in-frame clones, and not every one. The table has about 20,000 clones, approximately 70% seen once. The count of this clone is one. Its antigen is as yet unknown. V was clipped by 3 bases and J by 2 bases, with 11 bases between them. The CDR3 is made up of 14 amino acids. The germline CDR1 and CDR2 sequences are KGHSH and LQKENI. No culture or expansion preceded analysis of these blood cells. This chain uses TRBV18 with TRBJ2-7; no reliable D call. The receptor's source is a person aged 35-80 years with oral cavity squamous cell carcinoma. The source was PBMCs, collected before nivolumab (anti-PD-1) treatment. CDR3 bases: TGTGCCAGCTCACCTCCGACCTTTCCCTACGAGCAGTACTTC. It specifies CASSPPTFPYEQYF.